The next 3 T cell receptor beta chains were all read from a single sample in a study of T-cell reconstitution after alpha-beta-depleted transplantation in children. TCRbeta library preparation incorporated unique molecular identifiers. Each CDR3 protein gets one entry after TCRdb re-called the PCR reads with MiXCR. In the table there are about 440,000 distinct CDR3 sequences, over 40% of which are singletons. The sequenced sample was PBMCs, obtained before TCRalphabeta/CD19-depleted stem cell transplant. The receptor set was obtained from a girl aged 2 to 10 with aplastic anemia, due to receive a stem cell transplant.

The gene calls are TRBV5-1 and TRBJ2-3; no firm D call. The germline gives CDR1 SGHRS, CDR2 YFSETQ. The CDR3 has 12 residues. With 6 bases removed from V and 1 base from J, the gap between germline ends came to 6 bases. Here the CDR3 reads CASNPGTDTQYF. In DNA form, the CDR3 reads TGCGCCAGCAACCCCGGCACAGATACGCAGTATTTT.

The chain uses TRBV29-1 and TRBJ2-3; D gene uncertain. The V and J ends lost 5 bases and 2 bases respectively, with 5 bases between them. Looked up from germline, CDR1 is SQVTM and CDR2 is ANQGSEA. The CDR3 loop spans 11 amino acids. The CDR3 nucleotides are TGCAGCGTTAGCATCACAGATACGCAGTATTTT. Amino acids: CSVSITDTQYF.

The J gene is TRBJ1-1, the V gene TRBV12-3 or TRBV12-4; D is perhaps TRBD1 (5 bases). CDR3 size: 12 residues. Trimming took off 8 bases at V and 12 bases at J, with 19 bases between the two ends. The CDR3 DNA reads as TGTGCCAGCGCGGGGCAAGGTCCTAAACCTTTCTTT. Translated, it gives CASAGQGPKPFF.